One and the same sample provided the 13 T cell receptor beta chains below, sequenced in a study of OX40 agonist ivuxolimab in advanced cancers. TCRdb's copy holds only in-frame clones and misses some; the assay was immunoSEQ multiplex PCR. The sample has fewer than 80,000 clones, 65% to 90% seen once; the top ten hold under 0.75%. The specimen comprised CD4+ or CD8+ T cells sorted from blood, sampled in a trial of the OX40 agonist ivuxolimab. These receptors were obtained from an adult with an advanced solid tumor such as melanoma, head and neck, liver or kidney cancer.

The rearrangement uses TRBV5-4 and TRBJ2-1; D gene unclear. The CDR3 is 15 amino acids. In germline, CDR1 is SGHNT, CDR2 YYREEE (reference sequence). Trimming took 2 bases from V and 5 from J, leaving 14 bases between them. This CDR3 reads CASSFKTGEHNEQFF. The CDR3 DNA follows: TGTGCCAGCAGCTTTAAGACTGGTGAGCACAATGAGCAGTTCTTC.

The V and J genes are TRBV27 and TRBJ1-5; D is unresolved. The CDR3 sequence is 13 residues long. The V gene's germline CDR1 is MNHEY and CDR2 SMNVEV (reference sequence). V lost 3 bases to trimming and J lost 4 bases, with 7 bases between them. The CDR3 reads CASSLGSNQPQHF. For the CDR3, the DNA is TGTGCCAGCAGTTTGGGGTCAAATCAGCCCCAGCATTTT.

Note on this clone: The same CDR3 also results from other DNA sequences found in this sample. The V call is TRBV18, the J call TRBJ2-1; 8 bases line up with TRBD2. The CDR3 consists of 15 residues. After removal of 3 bases from V and 1 base from J, the junction contained 2 bases not matched to a gene. CDR1 and CDR2 from the germline V gene are KGHSH and LQKENI. The CDR3 DNA reads as TGTGCCAGCTCACCTGCGGGAGGTTCCTACAATGAGCAGTTCTTC. Protein sequence: CASSPAGGSYNEQFF.

The CDR3 protein is CASSQYSNEKLFF. The CDR3 DNA sequence: TGTGCCAGCAGTCAGTATTCTAATGAAAAACTGTTTTTT. The V call is TRBV28, the J call TRBJ1-4; no clear D gene. The CDR3 contains 13 residues. The V gene lost 5 bases and the J gene lost 3 bases, with 7 bases spanning the gap. Germline V lookup: CDR1 MDHEN, CDR2 SYDVKM.

The chain couples TRBV5-1 to TRBJ2-7; 10 bases line up with TRBD2. The CDR3 spans 15 residues. Losses at the gene ends were 5 bases for V and 3 bases for J; bases not matched to a gene: 8. Germline CDR1 and CDR2: SGHRS and YFSETQ. CDR3 DNA sequence: TGCGCCAGCAGAGCCGGGACTAGCGATCTCTACGAGCAGTACTTC. This sequence encodes CASRAGTSDLYEQYF.

The rearrangement uses TRBV13 and TRBJ2-5; TRBD2 is a possible D gene (5 bases). The CDR3 extends over 15 amino acids. Deletions cut 4 bases from V and 4 bases from J, with 16 bases between. CDR1 and CDR2 from the germline V gene are PRHDT and FYEKMQ (reference sequence). The CDR3 spells CASSSQPRRGETQYF. The CDR3 DNA reads as TGTGCCAGCAGCTCCCAACCCCGACGGGGAGAGACCCAGTACTTC.

This clone has just one count. The chain joins TRBV30 to TRBJ2-7; possibly TRBD2 for D (5 bases). The germline V gene has CDR1 GTSNPN and CDR2 SVGIG (reference sequence). The V end lost 0 bases, the J end lost 4 bases, and 7 bases lay between the germline ends. The CDR3 has 12 amino acids. The CDR3 sequence is CAWSVGSYEQYF. The CDR3, as DNA: TGTGCCTGGAGTGTGGGGAGTTACGAGCAGTACTTC.

The gene calls are TRBV4-1 and TRBJ2-6; D unresolved. Germline V gene data show CDR1 as MGHRA and CDR2 as YSYEKL. CDR3 size: 17 residues. V dropped 4 bases and J dropped 2 bases, with 15 bases sitting between them. The CDR3 nucleotides are TGCGCCAGCAGCCTTATAATCGCGGTACCTGGGGCCAACGTCCTGACTTTC. Translated, it gives CASSLIIAVPGANVLTF.

The chain links TRBV6-5 to TRBJ1-2; D is undetermined. In germline, CDR1 is MNHEY, CDR2 SVGAGI. Trimming cost V 3 bases and J 3 bases, with 8 bases left between them. The CDR3 runs to 13 residues. The CDR3 region has the DNA TGTGCCAGCAGTTATAACAAGGACTATGGCTACACCTTC. This gives the protein CASSYNKDYGYTF.

The gene calls are TRBV19 and TRBJ2-6; the D call may be TRBD1 or TRBD2 (6 bases each). This CDR3 has 16 residues. The V end lost 0 bases, the J end lost 2 bases, and 8 bases lay between the germline ends. Germline V gives CDR1 LNHDA, CDR2 SQIVND (reference sequence). The CDR3 sequence is CASSIERGAGANVLTF. In DNA form, the CDR3 reads TGTGCCAGTAGTATAGAAAGGGGGGCTGGGGCCAACGTCCTGACTTTC. Filled out from reference TRBV19 and TRBJ2-6, the complete variable domain reads DGGITQSPKYLFRKEGQNVTLSCEQNLNHDAMYWYRQDPGQGLRLIYYSQIVNDFQKGDIAEGYSVSREKKESFPLTVTSAQKNPTAFYLCASSIERGAGANVLTFGAGSRLTVL.

This clone appeared a few times. The genes are TRBV5-4 and TRBJ1-1; D perhaps matches TRBD1 (6 bases). V gave up 0 bases and J gave up 1 base, with 7 bases separating them. This CDR3 region has 14 residues. Germline assignment: CDR1 SGHNT and CDR2 YYREEE (reference sequence). The CDR3 region has the DNA TGTGCCAGCAGCTTGGTGGGACAGAACACTGAAGCTTTCTTT. This translates into CASSLVGQNTEAFF.

This chain links TRBV2 with TRBJ2-1; weak D call: TRBD1 (7 bases). The CDR3 loop spans 16 amino acids. CDR1 and CDR2 (germline): SNHLY, FYNNEI. V gave up 6 bases and J gave up 1 base, with 16 bases separating them. For the CDR3, the DNA is TGTGCCAGCAGGAGGGCGGGGACAGCTTCCTACAATGAGCAGTTCTTC. This gives the protein CASRRAGTASYNEQFF.

The chain links TRBV7-2 to TRBJ1-1; D might be TRBD1 (6 bases). Germline V CDR1 and CDR2: SGHTA, FQGNSA. The CDR3 consists of 13 residues. V was clipped by 5 bases and J by 5 bases, with 12 bases between them. CDR3 region: CASSITGWTEAFF. The CDR3 DNA is TGTGCCAGCAGCATAACAGGGTGGACTGAAGCTTTCTTT.